Reported below is one T cell receptor (beta chain). Its antigen is not identified. This sample stems from a study of shared clonotypes between healthy human individuals. Regarding the study as a whole: The researchers took only blood, and tissue repertoires probably look different. When compared with the clonotypes that were shared by all four sorted-subset donors, the non-shared clonotypes turned out to have lower generation probabilities.

Sequencing was performed with immunoSEQ multiplex PCR; in TCRdb, only in-frame clones are kept and a portion is missing. The data contain 2 million to 2.5 million clones, 85% to 95% of them singletons. Naive CD4+ cells were CD45RA-selected; the remaining cells were memory. This sequence was found in a man between 18 and 35 years old in good health. Some clones in this sample may be carry-over from other donors' samples. The sample was naive CD4+ T cells from PBMCs. As to subset: CD45RA+ positively selected.

CDR3 in DNA: TGTGCCAGCCGGCGCGGGGAGAGCTCCTACGAGCAGTACTTC. Amino acid sequence: CASRRGESSYEQYF. This chain uses TRBV18 with TRBJ2-7; a possible D gene is TRBD2 (6 bases). CDR3 length equals 14 residues. Trimming cost V 8 bases and J 0 bases, with 14 bases left between them. Germline CDR1 is KGHSH and CDR2 is LQKENI.